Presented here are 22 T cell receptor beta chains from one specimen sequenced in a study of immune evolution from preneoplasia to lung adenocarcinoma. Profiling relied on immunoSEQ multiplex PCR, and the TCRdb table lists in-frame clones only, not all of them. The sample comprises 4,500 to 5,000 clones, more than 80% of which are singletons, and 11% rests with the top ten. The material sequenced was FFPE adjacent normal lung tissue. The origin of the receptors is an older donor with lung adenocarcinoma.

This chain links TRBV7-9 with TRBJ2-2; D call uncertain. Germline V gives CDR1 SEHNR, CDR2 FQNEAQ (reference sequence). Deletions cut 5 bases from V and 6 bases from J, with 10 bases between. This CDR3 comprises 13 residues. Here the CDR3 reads CASSVLGSGELFF. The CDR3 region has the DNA TGTGCCAGCAGCGTCCTTGGGTCCGGGGAGCTGTTTTTT. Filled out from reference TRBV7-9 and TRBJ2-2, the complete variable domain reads DTGVSQNPRHKITKRGQNVTFRCDPISEHNRLYWYRQTLGQGPEFLTYFQNEAQLEKSRLLSDRFSAERPKGSFSTLEIQRTEQGDSAMYLCASSVLGSGELFFGEGSRLTVL.

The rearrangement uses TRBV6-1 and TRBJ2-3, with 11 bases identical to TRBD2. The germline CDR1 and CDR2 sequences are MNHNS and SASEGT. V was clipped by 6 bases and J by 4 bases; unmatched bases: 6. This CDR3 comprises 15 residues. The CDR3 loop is CASRLAGVRADTQYF. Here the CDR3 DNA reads TGTGCCAGCAGACTAGCGGGAGTTCGTGCAGATACGCAGTATTTT.

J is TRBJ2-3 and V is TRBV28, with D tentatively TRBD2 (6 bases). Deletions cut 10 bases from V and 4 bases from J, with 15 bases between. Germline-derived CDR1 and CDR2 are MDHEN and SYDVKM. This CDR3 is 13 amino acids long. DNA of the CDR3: TGTGCCATTAACGAATCGGGGGCAGATACGCAGTATTTT. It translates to CAINESGADTQYF.

Here the CDR3 DNA reads TGTGCCAGCAGCCTACCGGGACAGGGGGCTGAAGCTTTCTTT. It yields the protein CASSLPGQGAEAFF. The rearrangement joins TRBV4-2 to TRBJ1-1; TRBD1 matches at 11 bases. CDR1 is LGHNA and CDR2 is YNFKEQ in the germline V gene. There are 14 residues in the CDR3. Trimming at V came to 4 bases and at J to 6 bases, leaving 4 bases not matched to a gene.

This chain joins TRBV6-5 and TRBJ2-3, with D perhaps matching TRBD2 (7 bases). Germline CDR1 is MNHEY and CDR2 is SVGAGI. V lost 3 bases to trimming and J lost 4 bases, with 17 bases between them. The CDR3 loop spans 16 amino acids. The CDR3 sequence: CASSYRGGGSSDTQYF. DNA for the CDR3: TGTGCCAGCAGTTATAGGGGGGGCGGAAGCTCAGATACGCAGTATTTT.

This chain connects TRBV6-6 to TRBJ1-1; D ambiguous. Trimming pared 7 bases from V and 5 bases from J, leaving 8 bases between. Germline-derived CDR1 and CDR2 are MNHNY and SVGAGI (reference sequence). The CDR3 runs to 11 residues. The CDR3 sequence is CASKFSTEAFF. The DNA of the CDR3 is TGTGCCAGCAAATTCAGTACTGAAGCTTTCTTT.

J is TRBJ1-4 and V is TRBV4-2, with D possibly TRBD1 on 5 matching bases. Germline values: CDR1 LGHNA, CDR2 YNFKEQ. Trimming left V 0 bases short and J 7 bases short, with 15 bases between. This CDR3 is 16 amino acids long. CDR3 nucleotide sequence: TGTGCCAGCAGCCAAGACGGGGCAGGCAAGGGTGAAAAACTGTTTTTT. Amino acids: CASSQDGAGKGEKLFF.

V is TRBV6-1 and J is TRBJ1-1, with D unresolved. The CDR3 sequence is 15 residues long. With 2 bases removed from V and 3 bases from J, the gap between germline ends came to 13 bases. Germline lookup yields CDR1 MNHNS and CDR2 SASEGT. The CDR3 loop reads CASSEMVAIDTEAFF. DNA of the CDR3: TGTGCCAGCAGTGAAATGGTTGCGATCGACACTGAAGCTTTCTTT.

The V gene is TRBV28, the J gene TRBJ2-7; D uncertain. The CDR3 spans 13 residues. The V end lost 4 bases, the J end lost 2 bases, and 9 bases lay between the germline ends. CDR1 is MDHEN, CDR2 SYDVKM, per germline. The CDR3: CASSSLLAYEQYF. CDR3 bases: TGTGCCAGCAGTTCCCTCTTAGCCTACGAGCAGTACTTC.

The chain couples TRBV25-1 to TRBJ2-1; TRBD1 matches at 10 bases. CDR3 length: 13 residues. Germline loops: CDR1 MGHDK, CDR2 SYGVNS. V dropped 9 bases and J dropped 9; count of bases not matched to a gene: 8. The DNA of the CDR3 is TGTGCCAGTAGGGGACAGGGGTTGGGTGAGCAGTTCTTC. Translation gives CASRGQGLGEQFF.

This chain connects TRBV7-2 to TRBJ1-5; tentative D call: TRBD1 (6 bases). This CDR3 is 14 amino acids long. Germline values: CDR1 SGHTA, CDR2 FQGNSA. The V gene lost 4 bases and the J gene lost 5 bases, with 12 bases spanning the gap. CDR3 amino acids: CASSSQGGDQPQHF. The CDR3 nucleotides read TGTGCCAGCAGCTCACAGGGAGGCGATCAGCCCCAGCATTTT.

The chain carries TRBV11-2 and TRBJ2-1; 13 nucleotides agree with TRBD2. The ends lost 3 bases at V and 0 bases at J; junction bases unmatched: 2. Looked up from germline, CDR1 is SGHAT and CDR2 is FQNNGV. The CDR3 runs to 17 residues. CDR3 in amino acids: CASSLTSGGSSYNEQFF. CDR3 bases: TGTGCCAGCAGCTTGACTAGCGGGGGGAGCTCCTACAATGAGCAGTTCTTC.

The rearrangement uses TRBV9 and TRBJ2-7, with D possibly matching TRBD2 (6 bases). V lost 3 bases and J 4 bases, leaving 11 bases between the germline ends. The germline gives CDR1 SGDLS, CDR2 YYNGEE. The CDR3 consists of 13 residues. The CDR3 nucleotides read TGTGCCAGCAGCGCCGCCGGAGGGTACGAGCAGTACTTC. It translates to CASSAAGGYEQYF.

This CDR3 reads CASSPTGGDVRWVTDTQYF. The CDR3 DNA sequence: TGTGCCAGCTCACCGACAGGGGGCGATGTGAGGTGGGTCACAGATACGCAGTATTTT. This rearrangement joins TRBV18 to TRBJ2-3, with 10 bases identical to TRBD1. The length of the CDR3 is 19 residues. Germline V CDR1 and CDR2: KGHSH, LQKENI. V lost 3 bases, J lost 2 bases, and 14 bases stayed unmatched. The variable domain in full, with the rest retrieved from reference TRBV18 and TRBJ2-3, is NAGVMQNPRHLVRRRGQEARLRCSPMKGHSHVYWYRQLPEEGLKFMVYLQKENIIDESGMPKERFSAEFPKEGPSILRIQQVVRGDSAAYFCASSPTGGDVRWVTDTQYFGPGTRLTVL.

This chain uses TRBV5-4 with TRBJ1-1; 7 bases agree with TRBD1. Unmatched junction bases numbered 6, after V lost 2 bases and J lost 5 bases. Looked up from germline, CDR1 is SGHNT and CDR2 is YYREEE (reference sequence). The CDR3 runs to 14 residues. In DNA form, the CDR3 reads TGTGCCAGCAGCTTCCGCAGGGGGTGGACTGAAGCTTTCTTT. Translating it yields CASSFRRGWTEAFF.

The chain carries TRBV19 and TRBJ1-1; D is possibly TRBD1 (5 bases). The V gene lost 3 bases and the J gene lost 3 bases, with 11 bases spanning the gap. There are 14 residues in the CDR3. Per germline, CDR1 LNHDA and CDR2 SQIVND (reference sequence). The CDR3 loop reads CASSMGPRDTEAFF. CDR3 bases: TGTGCCAGTAGTATGGGGCCTCGGGACACTGAAGCTTTCTTT.

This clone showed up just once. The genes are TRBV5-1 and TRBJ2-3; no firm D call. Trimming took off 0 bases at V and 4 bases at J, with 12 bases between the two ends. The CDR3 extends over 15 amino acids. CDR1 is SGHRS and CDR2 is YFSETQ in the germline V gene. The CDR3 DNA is TGCGCCAGCAGCTTGGCGGTTGCTTCTGCAGATACGCAGTATTTT. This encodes CASSLAVASADTQYF.

This chain's CDR3 is CASKETSGGSTQYF. The CDR3 DNA reads TGCGCCAGCAAGGAGACTAGCGGGGGATCGACGCAGTACTTC. The V call is TRBV5-1, the J call TRBJ2-5, with 12 bases aligning to TRBD2. There are 14 residues in the CDR3. Trimming at V came to 6 bases and at J to 11 bases, leaving 11 bases not matched to a gene. Germline-derived CDR1 and CDR2 are SGHRS and YFSETQ.

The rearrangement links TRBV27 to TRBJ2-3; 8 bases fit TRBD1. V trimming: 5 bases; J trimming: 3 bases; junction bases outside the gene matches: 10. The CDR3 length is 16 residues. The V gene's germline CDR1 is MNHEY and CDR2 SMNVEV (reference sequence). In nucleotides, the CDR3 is TGTGCCAGCAGTGCCAGGACAGGGTATGATACAGATACGCAGTATTTT. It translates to CASSARTGYDTDTQYF.

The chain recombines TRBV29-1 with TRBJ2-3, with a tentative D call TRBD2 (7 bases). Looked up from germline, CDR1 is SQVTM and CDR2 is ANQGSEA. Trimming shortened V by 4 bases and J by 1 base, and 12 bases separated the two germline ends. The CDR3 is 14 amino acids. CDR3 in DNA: TGCAGCGTTGTTCAGGGGAGGGGCACAGATACGCAGTATTTT. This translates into CSVVQGRGTDTQYF.

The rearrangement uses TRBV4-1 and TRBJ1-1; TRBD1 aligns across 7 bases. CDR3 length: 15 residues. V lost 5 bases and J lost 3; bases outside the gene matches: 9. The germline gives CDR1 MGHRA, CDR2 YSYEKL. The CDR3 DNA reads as TGCGCCAGCAGCGAGGGGGAGGGGGCGTACACTGAAGCTTTCTTT. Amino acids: CASSEGEGAYTEAFF.

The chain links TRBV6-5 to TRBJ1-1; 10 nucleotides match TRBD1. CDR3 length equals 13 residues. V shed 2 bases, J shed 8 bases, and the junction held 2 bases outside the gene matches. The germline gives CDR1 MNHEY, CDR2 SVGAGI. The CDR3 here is CASSYKGQGEAFF. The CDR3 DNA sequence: TGTGCCAGCAGTTACAAGGGACAGGGGGAAGCTTTCTTT.